These 12 T cell receptor beta chains came from one sample sequenced in a study of T cell responses to AZD1222 COVID-19 vaccine. Data came from immunoSEQ multiplex PCR; TCRdb stores just in-frame clones and leaves some out. The sample consists of 93,000 or so clones, around 92% of them appearing once. Sample: peripheral blood, taken on day 0 of AZD1222 vaccination. Every receptor here comes from an adult in good health.

The rearrangement joins TRBV11-2 to TRBJ2-5, with 7 bases lining up with TRBD2. Germline V gives CDR1 SGHAT, CDR2 FQNNGV. This CDR3 is built from 15 residues. V gave up 5 bases and J gave up 4 bases; unmatched junction bases: 10. CDR3 sequence (DNA): TGTGCCAGCAGCCCCATCGGGGGGTTGGGAGAGACCCAGTACTTC. This translates into CASSPIGGLGETQYF.

This rearrangement joins TRBV10-3 to TRBJ1-6; tentative D call: TRBD1 (6 bases). CDR3 length: 13 residues. The V and J ends lost 4 bases and 7 bases respectively, with 8 bases between them. Germline V gives CDR1 ENHRY, CDR2 SYGVKD. As DNA, the CDR3 is TGTGCCATCAGTGGGACAGTAAATTCACCCCTCCACTTT. Its protein is CAISGTVNSPLHF.

The chain has TRBV28 and TRBJ2-5; D is perhaps TRBD2 (5 bases). V lost 4 bases, J lost 6 bases, and 18 bases lay in between. The CDR3 is 15 amino acids. Per germline, CDR1 MDHEN and CDR2 SYDVKM. The CDR3 sequence: CASSSVSKLAKTQYF. The CDR3 DNA is TGTGCCAGCAGTTCTGTCTCCAAGTTAGCGAAGACCCAGTACTTC.

This rearrangement joins TRBV19 to TRBJ2-2; the D gene is possibly TRBD1 (5 bases). The germline V and J ends were trimmed by 1 base and 4 bases, with 7 bases remaining between them. Germline V gene data show CDR1 as LNHDA and CDR2 as SQIVND (reference sequence). The CDR3 runs to 14 residues. The CDR3 loop is CASSIGGVTGELFF. The CDR3 DNA is TGTGCCAGTAGTATAGGGGGCGTCACCGGGGAGCTGTTTTTT.

The chain is built from TRBV3-1 (or the pseudogene TRBV3-2) and TRBJ1-1; D is unresolved. Germline V gene data show CDR1 as LGHDT and CDR2 as YNNKEL (reference sequence). Trimming removed 0 bases at V and 4 bases at J, with 9 bases between. CDR3 size: 14 residues. Here the CDR3 reads CASSQDLRGTEAFF. The CDR3 DNA reads as TGTGCCAGCAGCCAAGATCTGCGGGGCACTGAAGCTTTCTTT.

The CDR3 region is CASSLRAGVVDTQYF. In nucleotides, the CDR3 is TGTGCCAGCAGCTTAAGAGCGGGAGTGGTAGATACGCAGTATTTT. The chain joins TRBV11-1 to TRBJ2-3, with TRBD2 matching over 8 bases. The CDR3 is 15 residues long. Germline V gives CDR1 SGHAT, CDR2 FQDESV (reference sequence). Trimming took 2 bases from V and 5 from J; bases not matched to a gene: 6.

This clone was counted once. This chain links TRBV7-9 with TRBJ2-3; D unclear. Germline V gene lookup returns CDR1 SEHNR and CDR2 FQNEAQ (reference sequence). This CDR3 region has 13 residues. The ends were cut back, 2 bases at V and 5 bases at J, with 8 bases in the middle. CDR3 DNA: TGTGCCAGCAGCTTAATGGGTGTAGATACGCAGTATTTT. Its protein product is CASSLMGVDTQYF.

The genes are TRBV3-1 (or the pseudogene TRBV3-2) and TRBJ1-5; no clear D. The CDR3 length is 12 residues. The V gene's germline CDR1 is LGHDT and CDR2 YNNKEL (reference sequence). The V gene lost 3 bases and the J gene lost 9 bases, with 9 bases spanning the gap. The CDR3 bases are TGTGCCAGCAGCCAGGGCAACCGGCCCCAGCATTTT. Translation: CASSQGNRPQHF.

This chain connects TRBV4-2 to TRBJ1-2, with TRBD1 matching 7 bases. The CDR3 consists of 15 residues. From germline, CDR1 is LGHNA and CDR2 YNFKEQ. V dropped 1 base and J dropped 3; count of bases not matched to a gene: 5. In DNA, the CDR3 is TGTGCCAGCAGCCAAGGGACAGGACCTTACTATGGCTACACCTTC. This codes for CASSQGTGPYYGYTF.

This clone was recorded only once. This chain uses TRBV28 with TRBJ2-1; 12 bases align to TRBD2. After removal of 6 bases from V and 7 bases from J, the junction contained 7 bases not matched to a gene. This CDR3 is built from 15 residues. Germline CDR1 and CDR2: MDHEN and SYDVKM. CDR3 protein: CASSLTSGRVNEQFF. DNA for the CDR3: TGTGCCAGCAGCTTGACTAGCGGGAGAGTTAATGAGCAGTTCTTC.

The rearrangement links TRBV28 to TRBJ2-7; a possible D gene is TRBD1 (6 bases). V was cut by 1 base and J by 4 bases, with 17 bases left in between. CDR1 and CDR2 from the germline V gene are MDHEN and SYDVKM. The CDR3 runs 16 residues. CDR3 nucleotides: TGTGCCAGCAGTTTATTCCCAGGGGATAGTTATTACGAGCAGTACTTC. Its protein product is CASSLFPGDSYYEQYF.

The CDR3 reads CASSEQGNLGEAFF. CDR3 coding DNA: TGCGCCAGCAGTGAGCAGGGCAACCTGGGTGAAGCTTTCTTT. The rearrangement joins TRBV10-2 to TRBJ1-1; D is perhaps TRBD1 (5 bases). The germline CDR1 and CDR2 sequences are WSHSY and SAAADI. Trimming stripped 2 bases from V and 7 bases from J, with 14 bases between. The length of the CDR3 is 14 residues.